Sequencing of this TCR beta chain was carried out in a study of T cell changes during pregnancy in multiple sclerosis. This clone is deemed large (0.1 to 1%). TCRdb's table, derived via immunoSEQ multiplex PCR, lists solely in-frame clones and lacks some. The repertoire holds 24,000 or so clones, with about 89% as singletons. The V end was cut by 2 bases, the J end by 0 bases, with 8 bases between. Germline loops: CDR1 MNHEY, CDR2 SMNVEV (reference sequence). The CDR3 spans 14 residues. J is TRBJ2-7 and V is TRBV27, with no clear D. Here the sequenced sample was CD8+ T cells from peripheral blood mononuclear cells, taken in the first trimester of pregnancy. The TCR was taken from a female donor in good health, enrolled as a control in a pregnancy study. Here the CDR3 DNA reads TGTGCCAGCAGTTTAACAGCCAGCTCCTACGAGCAGTACTTC. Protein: CASSLTASSYEQYF.